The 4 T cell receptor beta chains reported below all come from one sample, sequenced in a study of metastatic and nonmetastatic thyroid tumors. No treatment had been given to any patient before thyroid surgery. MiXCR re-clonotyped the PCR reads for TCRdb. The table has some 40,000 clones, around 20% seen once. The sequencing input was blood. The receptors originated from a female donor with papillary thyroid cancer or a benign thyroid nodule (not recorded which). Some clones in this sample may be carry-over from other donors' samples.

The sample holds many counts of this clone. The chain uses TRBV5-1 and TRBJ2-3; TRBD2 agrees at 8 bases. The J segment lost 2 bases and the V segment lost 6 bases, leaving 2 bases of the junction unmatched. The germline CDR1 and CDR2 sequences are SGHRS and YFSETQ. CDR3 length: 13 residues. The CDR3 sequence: CASKREITDTQYF. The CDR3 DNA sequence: TGCGCCAGCAAGCGGGAGATCACAGATACGCAGTATTTT.

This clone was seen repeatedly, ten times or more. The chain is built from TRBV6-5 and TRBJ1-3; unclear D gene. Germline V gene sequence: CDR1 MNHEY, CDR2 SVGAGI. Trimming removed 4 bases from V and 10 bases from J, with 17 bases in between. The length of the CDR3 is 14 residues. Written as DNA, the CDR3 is TGTGCCAGCAGTTTCTCCGAGGAGACAACAACCATATATTTT. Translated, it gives CASSFSEETTTIYF.

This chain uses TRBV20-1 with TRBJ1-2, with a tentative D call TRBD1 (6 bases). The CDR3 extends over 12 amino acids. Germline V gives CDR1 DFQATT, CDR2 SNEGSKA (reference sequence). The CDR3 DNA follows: TGCATTGCCGTCGTGCAGGGGACGGGCTACACCTTC. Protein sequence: CIAVVQGTGYTF.

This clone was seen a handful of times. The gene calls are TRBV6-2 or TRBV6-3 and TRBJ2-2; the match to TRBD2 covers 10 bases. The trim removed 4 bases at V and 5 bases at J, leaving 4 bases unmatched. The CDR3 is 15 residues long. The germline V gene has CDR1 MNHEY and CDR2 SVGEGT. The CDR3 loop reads CASSSLAGETGELFF. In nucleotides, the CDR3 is TGTGCCAGCAGTTCCCTAGCGGGAGAGACCGGGGAGCTGTTTTTT.